This is a list of T cell receptor beta chains from one sample in a study of cytomegalovirus exposure and HLA in healthy donors. Profiling relied on immunoSEQ multiplex PCR, and the TCRdb table lists in-frame clones only, not all of them. This listing includes 150,000 to 200,000 clones. Sequences were obtained from PBMCs. These receptors all come from a woman aged 18-29 years in good health and CMV-seropositive. CDR3s include the opening cysteine and the closing phenylalanine or tryptophan. D genes are given only for firm matches.

d_call j_call v_call cdr3_aa cdr3_nt
TRBD1 TRBJ1-4 TRBV4-3 CASSQDRGQGYEKLFF TGCGCCAGCAGCCAAGATCGAGGACAGGGGTATGAAAAACTGTTTTTT
TRBD2 TRBJ2-1 TRBV5-4 CASSRTSGTFNEQFF TGTGCCAGCAGCAGGACTAGCGGGACTTTCAATGAGCAGTTCTTC
TRBD1 TRBJ1-5 TRBV14 CASSQGTGVRQPQHF TGTGCCAGCAGCCAAGGGACAGGGGTGAGGCAGCCCCAGCATTTT
- TRBJ2-2 TRBV10-3 CAISESRFTGELFF TGTGCCATCAGTGAGTCGCGCTTCACCGGGGAGCTGTTTTTT
- TRBJ1-3 TRBV6-5 CASRSDRVAGNTIYF TGTGCCAGCAGGTCAGACAGAGTTGCTGGAAACACCATATATTTT
- TRBJ2-5 TRBV5-1 CASSPKPQETQYF TGCGCCAGCAGCCCTAAACCCCAAGAGACCCAGTACTTC
- TRBJ2-2 TRBV12-5 CASVLQGTNTGELFF TGTGCTAGTGTTTTACAGGGTACGAACACCGGGGAGCTGTTTTTT
- TRBJ1-2 TRBV29-1 CSVPDSAFNYGYTF TGCAGCGTGCCGGACAGCGCCTTTAACTATGGCTACACCTTC
- TRBJ1-1 TRBV4-1 CASSQVGALAAGAFF TGCGCCAGCAGCCAAGTAGGGGCTCTGGCGGCGGGGGCTTTCTTT
- TRBJ2-7 TRBV13 CAGRDIKSYEQYF TGTGCCGGCCGGGACATAAAATCCTACGAGCAGTACTTC
TRBD1 TRBJ2-6 TRBV15 CATSRDRTGGFGANVLTF TGTGCCACCAGCAGAGACCGGACAGGGGGCTTTGGGGCCAACGTCCTGACTTTC
TRBD2 TRBJ2-3 TRBV7-2 CASSDRGLATDTQYF TGTGCCAGCAGCGACCGAGGACTAGCAACAGATACGCAGTATTTT
TRBD2 TRBJ2-2 TRBV29-1 CSVRTSGNTGELFF TGCAGCGTGAGGACTAGCGGGAACACCGGGGAGCTGTTTTTT
TRBD2 TRBJ2-5 TRBV11-2 CASSPSSGEETQYF TGTGCCAGCAGCCCGTCTAGCGGGGAAGAGACCCAGTACTTC
- TRBJ2-5 TRBV27 CASKNQGTWETQYF TGTGCCAGTAAAAATCAGGGTACTTGGGAGACCCAGTACTTC
TRBD2 TRBJ2-7 TRBV13 CASSHGGGTSGIRTYEQYF TGTGCCAGCAGCCATGGGGGGGGGACTAGCGGGATTCGCACCTACGAGCAGTACTTC
TRBD2 TRBJ2-2 TRBV2 CASSSLAGSNTGELFF TGTGCCAGCAGTAGCCTAGCGGGATCGAACACCGGGGAGCTGTTTTTT
TRBD1 TRBJ1-5 TRBV2 CASRVGQGAQPQHF TGTGCCAGCAGGGTAGGACAGGGGGCTCAGCCCCAGCATTTT
- TRBJ1-2 TRBV10-3 CAITPRGGQTLDGYTF TGTGCCATCACGCCTCGGGGGGGCCAAACCCTTGATGGCTACACCTTC
TRBD1 TRBJ1-5 TRBV6-5 CASRGAGQGAQPQHF TGTGCCAGCAGGGGGGCCGGACAGGGAGCACAGCCCCAGCATTTT
- TRBJ2-3 TRBV15 CATSRDLNTQYF TGTGCCACCAGCAGAGATCTAAATACGCAGTATTTT
- TRBJ2-1 TRBV5-1 CASSSNQGLTEQFF TGCGCCAGCAGCTCCAACCAGGGCCTCACGGAGCAGTTCTTC
- TRBJ1-2 TRBV9 CASSHSRVGYGYTF TGTGCCAGCAGCCACTCCCGGGTGGGCTATGGCTACACCTTC
- TRBJ1-2 TRBV28 CASSFMEGWVNYGYTF TGTGCCAGCAGCTTTATGGAGGGGTGGGTTAACTATGGCTACACCTTC
TRBD2 TRBJ2-5 TRBV6-4 CASSDPKPILAGGPGIDF TGTGCCAGCAGTGACCCCAAACCAATTCTAGCGGGAGGGCCGGGGATTGACTTC
TRBD1 TRBJ1-1 TRBV29-1 CSVGRGEVTEAFF TGCAGCGTTGGCAGGGGGGAAGTTACTGAAGCTTTCTTT
TRBD1 TRBJ2-3 TRBV6-4 CASSDRGAGSDTQYF TGTGCCAGCAGCGACAGGGGCGCCGGGTCAGATACGCAGTATTTT
- TRBJ2-7 TRBV2 CASIPGGTNGEQYF TGTGCCAGCATCCCAGGTGGGACAAACGGTGAGCAGTACTTC
TRBD2 TRBJ2-3 TRBV5-4 CASSFGTRLSTDTQYF TGTGCCAGCAGCTTTGGGACTAGACTTAGCACAGATACGCAGTATTTT
- TRBJ1-6 TRBV5-6 CASSLEGRSGSPLHF TGTGCCAGCAGCTTAGAGGGCAGGTCTGGTTCACCCCTCCACTTT
- TRBJ2-2 TRBV9 CASSVGPSITGELFF TGTGCCAGCAGCGTAGGGCCGTCGATCACCGGGGAGCTGTTTTTT
TRBD2 TRBJ2-7 TRBV5-1 CASSLVSGRRYEQYF TGCGCCAGCAGCTTGGTTAGCGGGAGGAGATACGAGCAGTACTTC
TRBD1 TRBJ1-2 TRBV5-6 CASSPTGDGDGYTF TGTGCCAGCAGCCCTACAGGGGATGGGGATGGCTACACCTTC
TRBD2 TRBJ2-1 TRBV5-4 CASSLGTSDEQFF TGTGCCAGCAGCTTGGGAACTAGCGATGAGCAGTTCTTC
TRBD1 TRBJ2-3 TRBV29-1 CSVELTGPDTQYF TGCAGCGTTGAACTGACAGGGCCAGATACGCAGTATTTT
- TRBJ1-2 TRBV29-1 CSVYSDGYYGYAF TGCAGCGTGTATTCTGACGGGTACTATGGCTACGCCTTC
- TRBJ2-3 TRBV2 CASSEGGYRTDTQYF TGTGCCAGCAGTGAAGGCGGGTACCGCACAGATACGCAGTATTTT
- TRBJ2-7 TRBV7-9 CASSLGDSSYEQYF TGTGCCAGCAGCTTGGGCGATAGCTCCTACGAGCAGTACTTC
TRBD2 TRBJ2-3 TRBV2 CASSGQENRLAGGGVDTQYF TGTGCCAGCAGTGGACAGGAAAACCGACTAGCGGGAGGTGGGGTAGATACGCAGTATTTT
TRBD2 TRBJ2-7 TRBV7-9 CASSSPERDRSYEQYF TGTGCCAGCAGCTCCCCAGAGCGGGATCGATCTTACGAGCAGTACTTC
TRBD2 TRBJ2-1 TRBV29-1 CASGNRENEQFF TGCGCTAGCGGTAATAGGGAGAATGAGCAGTTCTTC
TRBD2 TRBJ2-1 TRBV5-4 CASSLRFTSGGLRQFF TGTGCCAGCAGCTTAAGGTTTACTAGCGGGGGGCTAAGACAGTTCTTC
TRBD1 TRBJ2-7 TRBV6-5 CASGDRDYEQYF TGTGCCAGCGGGGACAGAGACTACGAGCAGTACTTC
TRBD1 TRBJ2-3 TRBV19 CASSQQGYTDTQYF TGTGCCAGTAGCCAACAGGGGTATACAGATACGCAGTATTTT
TRBD1 TRBJ1-2 TRBV28 CASSSQGLGYTF TGTGCCAGCAGTTCACAGGGGCTGGGCTACACCTTC
TRBD2 TRBJ2-7 TRBV5-4 CASSWGSGTYEQYF TGTGCCAGCAGCTGGGGAAGCGGGACCTACGAGCAGTACTTC
- TRBJ1-2 TRBV7-2 CASSPGQSAYGYTF TGTGCCAGCAGCCCCGGACAGTCCGCCTATGGCTACACCTTC
- TRBJ1-2 TRBV6-6 CASSYGRRNSNYGYTF TGTGCCAGCAGTTACGGGAGGAGAAATTCTAACTATGGCTACACCTTC